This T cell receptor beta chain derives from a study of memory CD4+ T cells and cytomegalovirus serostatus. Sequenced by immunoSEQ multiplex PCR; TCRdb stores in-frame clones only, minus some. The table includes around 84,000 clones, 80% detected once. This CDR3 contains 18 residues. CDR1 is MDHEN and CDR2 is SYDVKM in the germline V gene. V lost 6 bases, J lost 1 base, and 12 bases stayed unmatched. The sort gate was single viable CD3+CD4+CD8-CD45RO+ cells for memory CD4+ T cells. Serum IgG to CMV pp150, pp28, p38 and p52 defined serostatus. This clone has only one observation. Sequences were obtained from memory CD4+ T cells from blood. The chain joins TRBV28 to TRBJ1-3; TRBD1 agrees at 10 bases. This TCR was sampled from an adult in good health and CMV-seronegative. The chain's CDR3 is CASSHNRDRGRSGNTIYF. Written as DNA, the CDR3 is TGTGCCAGCAGCCACAACCGGGACAGGGGACGGTCTGGAAACACCATATATTTT.